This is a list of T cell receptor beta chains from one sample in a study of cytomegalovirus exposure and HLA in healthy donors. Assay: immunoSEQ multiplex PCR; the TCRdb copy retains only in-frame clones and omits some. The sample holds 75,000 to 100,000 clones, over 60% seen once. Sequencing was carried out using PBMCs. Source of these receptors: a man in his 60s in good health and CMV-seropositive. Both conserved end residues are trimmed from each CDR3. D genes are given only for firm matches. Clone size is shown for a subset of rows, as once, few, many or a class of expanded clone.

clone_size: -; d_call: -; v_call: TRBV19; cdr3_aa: ASSILGGGHYNEQF
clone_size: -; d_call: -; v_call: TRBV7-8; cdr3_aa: ASSRPNRDGNYGYT
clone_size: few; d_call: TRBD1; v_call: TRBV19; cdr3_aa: ASSIVDRVTEAF
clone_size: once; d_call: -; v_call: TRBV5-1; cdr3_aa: ASSLSGLDYQETQY
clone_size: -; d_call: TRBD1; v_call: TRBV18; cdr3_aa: ASSPAQGAGELF
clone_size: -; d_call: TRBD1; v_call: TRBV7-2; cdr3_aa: ASSREGTGVQGANVLT
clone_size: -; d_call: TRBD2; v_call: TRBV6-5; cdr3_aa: ASRSRGGVKEQF
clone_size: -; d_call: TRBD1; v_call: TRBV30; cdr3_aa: AWRTGGVGSAVRAF
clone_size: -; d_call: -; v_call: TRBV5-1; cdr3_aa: ASSTDSGETQY
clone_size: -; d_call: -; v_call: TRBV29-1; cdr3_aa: SAQVAANEKLF
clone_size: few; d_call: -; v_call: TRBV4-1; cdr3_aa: ASSQEFTGGVYNEQF
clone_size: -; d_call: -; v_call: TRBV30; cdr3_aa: AWSEQRPRDEQY
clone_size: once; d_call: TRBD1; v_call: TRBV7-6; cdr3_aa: ASSLGTGGGYNEQF
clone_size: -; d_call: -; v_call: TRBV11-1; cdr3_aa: ASSPDSDQETQY
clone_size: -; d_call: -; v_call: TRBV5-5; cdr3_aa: ASSSARVYDGYT
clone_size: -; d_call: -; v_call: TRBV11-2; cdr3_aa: ASSLGLNTEAF
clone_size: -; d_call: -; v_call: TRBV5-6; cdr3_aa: ASSLGQVNQPQH
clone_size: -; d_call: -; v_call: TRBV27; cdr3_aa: ASNGGREQY
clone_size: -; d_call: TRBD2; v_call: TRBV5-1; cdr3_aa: ASSLASGGRNEQF
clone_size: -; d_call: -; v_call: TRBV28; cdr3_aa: ASSPTGYQPQH
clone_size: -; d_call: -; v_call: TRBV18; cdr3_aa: ASSEGQREQF
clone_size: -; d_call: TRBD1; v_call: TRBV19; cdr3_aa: ASSKNRGETQY
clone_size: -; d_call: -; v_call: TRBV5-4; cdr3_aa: ASSPPRGYGYT